The 30 T cell receptor beta chains given below trace back to one sample, sequenced in a study of human T cells and chemical hapten exposure. TCRdb analysed the RACE reads with MiXCR anew, one entry per CDR3 protein. Of about 26,000 distinct CDR3 sequences in the sample, over 9% were seen once. Time point in this sample: patch test 2, 6 weeks after DPC sensitization. The treatment is: therapeutic diphenylcyclopropenone sensitization with weekly scalp DPC. The sample in question was whole blood, obtained in connection with sensitization to the hapten diphenylcyclopropenone (DPC). The source is a man between 25 and 39 years old with alopecia areata. Some clones in this sample may be carry-over from other donors' samples.

The chain combines TRBV2 with TRBJ2-1, with 8 bases fitting TRBD2. The CDR3 is 12 amino acids. V shed 8 bases, J shed 6 bases, and the junction held 3 bases outside the gene matches. Germline CDR1 is SNHLY and CDR2 is FYNNEI. CDR3 residues: CASGGGLNEQFF. DNA of the CDR3: TGTGCCAGCGGCGGGGGGCTCAATGAGCAGTTCTTC.

This clonotype was observed a handful of times. The chain links TRBV11-2 to TRBJ2-3; D perhaps matches TRBD2 (5 bases). The CDR3 loop spans 15 amino acids. V was pared by 2 bases and J by 2 bases, with 11 bases between. Germline CDR1 and CDR2: SGHAT and FQNNGV. The CDR3 sequence is CASSLLSGATDTQYF. The DNA for the CDR3 is TGTGCCAGCAGCTTATTAAGCGGTGCCACAGATACGCAGTATTTT.

The sample holds many counts of this clonotype. This chain's CDR3 is CAWSLGKAEAFF. The DNA of the CDR3 is TGTGCCTGGAGTTTGGGTAAGGCTGAAGCTTTCTTT. The rearrangement links TRBV30 to TRBJ1-1, with D hard to call. The germline CDR1 and CDR2 sequences are GTSNPN and SVGIG (reference sequence). The CDR3 totals 12 residues. With 2 bases removed from V and 6 bases from J, the gap between germline ends came to 10 bases.

A few counts support this clonotype. The chain joins TRBV5-6 to TRBJ1-1; 8 bases are a match to TRBD1. Germline CDR1 and CDR2: SGHDT and YYEEEE. CDR3 size: 14 residues. V shed 1 base, J shed 5 bases, and the junction held 4 bases outside the gene matches. Here the CDR3 reads CASSLQDRVTEAFF. CDR3 sequence (DNA): TGTGCCAGCAGCTTGCAGGACAGGGTGACTGAAGCTTTCTTT.

This clonotype was counted ten times or more. The chain has TRBV7-8 and TRBJ1-5, with TRBD1 identical over 8 bases. Germline lookup yields CDR1 SGHVS and CDR2 FQNEAQ. This CDR3 has 15 amino acids. Unmatched junction bases numbered 5, after V lost 4 bases and J lost 3 bases. Here the CDR3 DNA reads TGTGCCAGCAGCTCCGGGACAGGTGTCAATCAGCCCCAGCATTTT. Protein sequence: CASSSGTGVNQPQHF.

This clonotype was observed many times. The CDR3: CASSYFTDTQYF. CDR3 nucleotides: TGTGCCAGCAGCTACTTCACAGATACGCAGTATTTT. The V gene is TRBV11-1, the J gene TRBJ2-3; no definite D call. Germline V CDR1 and CDR2: SGHAT, FQDESV (reference sequence). V was pared by 4 bases and J by 2 bases, with 4 bases between. The CDR3 runs to 12 residues.

The chain links TRBV7-2 to TRBJ1-6; D is uncertain. This CDR3 region has 15 residues. Germline loops: CDR1 SGHTA, CDR2 FQGNSA. The V gene lost 4 bases and the J gene lost 5 bases, with 12 bases spanning the gap. The CDR3 coding sequence is TGTGCCAGCAGCTCAGTAGGGCCGAATAATTCACCCCTCCACTTT. This encodes CASSSVGPNNSPLHF.

V is TRBV21-1 and J is TRBJ1-1. TRBV21-1 is designated a pseudogene. This CDR3 comprises 14 residues. CDR3 nucleotide sequence: TGTGCCAGCAGCAGTAAGCGTCAGGAGTCTGAAGCTTTCTTT. It is translated as CASSSKRQESEAFF.

This clonotype was seen many times. The chain combines TRBV11-2 with TRBJ2-1; 8 positions match TRBD2. J lost 5 bases, V lost 5 bases, and 11 bases had no gene match. The CDR3 runs 16 residues. Germline CDR1 SGHAT, CDR2 FQNNGV. CDR3 protein: CASSTTGGRPDNEQFF. CDR3 bases: TGTGCCAGCAGCACGACGGGCGGGAGGCCCGACAATGAGCAGTTCTTC.

The genes are TRBV6-6 and TRBJ1-2, with TRBD1 as a possible D gene (5 bases). V was pared by 0 bases and J by 3 bases, with 8 bases between. Looked up from germline, CDR1 is MNHNY and CDR2 is SVGAGI (reference sequence). The CDR3 contains 14 residues. For the CDR3, the DNA is TGTGCCAGCAGTTACTCCGGGGGTGACTATGGCTACACCTTC. Amino acid sequence: CASSYSGGDYGYTF.

This clonotype has just a few counts. The chain has TRBV20-1 and TRBJ2-3, with 14 bases that match TRBD2. V gave up 3 bases and J gave up 4 bases; unmatched junction bases: 3. The CDR3 covers 15 residues. Germline V CDR1 and CDR2: DFQATT, SNEGSKA (reference sequence). The CDR3, as DNA: TGCAGTGCTAGTGGGACTAGCGGGGGATCAGATACGCAGTATTTT. Its translation: CSASGTSGGSDTQYF.

The V and J genes are TRBV29-1 and TRBJ2-7; D is unclear. Germline V CDR1 and CDR2: SQVTM, ANQGSEA. The V end lost 6 bases, the J end lost 0 bases, and 12 bases lay between the germline ends. This CDR3 is built from 13 residues. CDR3 amino acids: CSVYGRNSYEQYF. The CDR3 bases are TGCAGCGTATACGGCAGAAACTCCTACGAGCAGTACTTC.

The genes are TRBV4-3 and TRBJ1-2; no reliable D call. The germline V and J ends were trimmed by 4 bases and 0 bases, with 9 bases remaining between them. Looked up from germline, CDR1 is LGHNA and CDR2 is YSLEER. The CDR3 contains 14 residues. CDR3 protein: CASSPVGSNYGYTF. As DNA, the CDR3 is TGCGCCAGCAGCCCAGTGGGCTCTAACTATGGCTACACCTTC.

This clonotype was seen at least ten times. V usage is TRBV5-4 and J usage is TRBJ1-2; weak D call: TRBD1 (5 bases). Germline lookup yields CDR1 SGHNT and CDR2 YYREEE (reference sequence). The CDR3 covers 15 residues. The V end was cut by 2 bases, the J end by 8 bases, with 19 bases between. The CDR3 nucleotides read TGTGCCAGCAGCTTCCCCCAACCGGCCCGGGACGGCTACACCTTC. Translating gives CASSFPQPARDGYTF.

This clonotype was observed many times. The chain combines TRBV2 with TRBJ2-7; TRBD2 matches at 8 bases. Germline loops: CDR1 SNHLY, CDR2 FYNNEI. The V segment lost 9 bases and the J segment 5 bases; nucleotides outside the gene matches: 9. The CDR3 covers 13 residues. The CDR3: CASEGSGVDEQYF. The CDR3, as DNA: TGTGCCAGTGAGGGTAGCGGGGTCGACGAGCAGTACTTC.

The sample holds many counts of this clonotype. V is TRBV4-3 and J is TRBJ2-1; D call uncertain. Trimming took 4 bases from V and 1 from J, leaving 11 bases between them. The germline gives CDR1 LGHNA, CDR2 YSLEER. This CDR3 comprises 15 residues. The CDR3 DNA reads as TGCGCCAGCAGCCCCGGTGCGCGGTCCTACAATGAGCAGTTCTTC. Translation gives CASSPGARSYNEQFF.

Ten or more counts support this clonotype. This chain connects TRBV11-2 to TRBJ2-5; the match to TRBD1 covers 9 bases. Germline loops: CDR1 SGHAT, CDR2 FQNNGV. V was clipped by 0 bases and J by 1 base; unmatched bases: 3. This CDR3 comprises 16 residues. The DNA for the CDR3 is TGTGCCAGCAGCTTAGACCCGACAGGGGGCCAAGAGACCCAGTACTTC. Encoded protein: CASSLDPTGGQETQYF.

This clonotype showed up just a few times. This chain joins TRBV20-1 and TRBJ2-3; TRBD2 aligns across 8 bases. V shed 1 base, J shed 2 bases, and the junction held 8 bases outside the gene matches. The CDR3 length is 16 residues. Per germline, CDR1 DFQATT and CDR2 SNEGSKA (reference sequence). In DNA, the CDR3 is TGCAGTGCTAGAGGCTCGGGAGGGGTTTCCACAGATACGCAGTATTTT. This codes for CSARGSGGVSTDTQYF.

The chain couples TRBV7-6 to TRBJ2-1, with D possibly TRBD2 on 5 matching bases. CDR1 SGHVS and CDR2 FNYEAQ come from the germline V gene. The V gene lost 6 bases and the J gene lost 7 bases, with 19 bases spanning the gap. CDR3 length: 15 residues. The CDR3 reads CASSSLTGVTNEQFF. The CDR3 DNA reads TGTGCCAGCAGTTCACTGACCGGGGTCACAAATGAGCAGTTCTTC.

This clonotype was recorded at least ten times. V and J are TRBV11-2 and TRBJ1-6; 7 nucleotides agree with TRBD1. The trim removed 1 base at V and 7 bases at J, leaving 13 bases unmatched. CDR1 SGHAT and CDR2 FQNNGV come from the germline V gene. This CDR3 comprises 18 residues. CDR3 sequence reads: CASSLAANVDRQNSPLHF. The CDR3 DNA is TGTGCCAGCAGCTTAGCCGCGAATGTGGACAGGCAAAATTCACCCCTCCACTTT.

This chain connects TRBV19 to TRBJ2-2, with 10 bases aligning to TRBD2. Unmatched junction bases numbered 5, after V lost 5 bases and J lost 2 bases. This CDR3 region has 16 residues. Germline CDR1 reads LNHDA; CDR2 reads SQIVND (reference sequence). The CDR3 reads CASSSRTSGNTGELFF. The CDR3 region has the DNA TGTGCCAGTAGTTCCCGGACTAGCGGAAACACCGGGGAGCTGTTTTTT.

This clonotype occurred many times. The chain couples TRBV7-2 to TRBJ1-4; D is undetermined. CDR1 is SGHTA and CDR2 is FQGNSA in the germline V gene. The CDR3 contains 13 residues. The V end was cut by 5 bases, the J end by 6 bases, with 10 bases between. The CDR3 region has the DNA TGTGCCAGCAGCCCGGGTCAGGATGAAAAACTGTTTTTT. Protein: CASSPGQDEKLFF. The complete variable domain, with remaining parts taken from reference TRBV7-2 and TRBJ1-4, reads GAGVSQSPSNKVTEKGKDVELRCDPISGHTALYWYRQSLGQGLEFLIYFQGNSAPDKSGLPSDRFSAERTGGSVSTLTIQRTQQEDSAVYLCASSPGQDEKLFFGSGTQLSVL.

This clonotype was counted between two and nine times. This sequence joins TRBV12-3 or TRBV12-4 and TRBJ2-5, with D perhaps TRBD1 or TRBD2 (5 bases each). This CDR3 has 14 amino acids. Trimming shortened V by 7 bases and J by 1 base, and 13 bases separated the two germline ends. The CDR3 DNA follows: TGTGCCAGCACCCAAAGAGGGGTCCAAGAGACCCAGTACTTC. This translates into CASTQRGVQETQYF.

This chain connects TRBV12-3 or TRBV12-4 to TRBJ1-2; weak D call: TRBD1 (6 bases). The CDR3 has 14 residues. The germline V and J ends were trimmed by 1 base and 6 bases, with 12 bases remaining between them. The CDR3 DNA reads as TGTGCCAGCAGTTTAGGGCGACAGGCCAATGGCTACACCTTC. It codes for CASSLGRQANGYTF.

The J gene is TRBJ2-6, the V gene TRBV2, with D maybe TRBD1 (5 bases). V was cut by 5 bases and J by 4 bases, with 18 bases left in between. Per the germline V gene, CDR1 is SNHLY and CDR2 is FYNNEI. The CDR3 is 17 amino acids. The CDR3 sequence is CASSLREIISGANVLTF. The CDR3 DNA reads as TGTGCCAGCAGTCTCAGGGAAATCATATCCGGGGCCAACGTCCTGACTTTC.

This clonotype was counted many times. This rearrangement joins TRBV29-1 to TRBJ2-3; D uncertain. CDR1 and CDR2 (germline): SQVTM, ANQGSEA. Trimming took 1 base from V and 0 from J, leaving 2 bases between them. This CDR3 comprises 12 residues. CDR3 in amino acids: CSVEASTDTQYF. The CDR3 bases are TGCAGCGTTGAAGCTAGCACAGATACGCAGTATTTT.

This clonotype occurred many times. This rearrangement joins TRBV14 to TRBJ1-5; no reliable D call. The CDR3 consists of 13 residues. CDR1 and CDR2 from the germline V gene are SGHDN and FVKESK. Trimming shortened V by 3 bases and J by 6 bases, and 9 bases separated the two germline ends. Here the CDR3 reads CASSQAGGQPQHF. The CDR3 DNA sequence: TGTGCCAGCAGCCAGGCAGGTGGTCAGCCCCAGCATTTT.

V and J are TRBV20-1 and TRBJ1-6, with no clear D. The CDR3 consists of 14 residues. The V and J ends lost 1 base and 5 bases respectively, with 9 bases between them. The germline V gene encodes CDR1 DFQATT and CDR2 SNEGSKA (reference sequence). CDR3 coding DNA: TGCAGTGCTAGAGGGTCTGGGGATAATTCACCCCTCCACTTT. Translated: CSARGSGDNSPLHF.

This clonotype has a count of ten or more. V gene TRBV7-2 combines with J gene TRBJ1-3; possibly TRBD1 for D (5 bases). CDR1 SGHTA and CDR2 FQGNSA come from the germline V gene. Trimming stripped 4 bases from V and 2 bases from J, with 12 bases between. This CDR3 contains 15 residues. This CDR3 is CASSSRGIAGNTIYF. The DNA for the CDR3 is TGTGCCAGCAGCTCTCGGGGGATTGCTGGAAACACCATATATTTT.

This clonotype was observed at least ten times. The CDR3 protein is CASLVPGQKLFF. CDR3 nucleotides: TGTGCCAGCCTTGTACCGGGACAGAAACTGTTTTTT. This sequence joins TRBV2 and TRBJ1-4, with 7 bases lining up with TRBD1. Germline V gene lookup returns CDR1 SNHLY and CDR2 FYNNEI. J was trimmed by 11 bases and V by 8 bases; bases with no gene match: 8. CDR3 size: 12 residues.